Given below is one T cell receptor (beta chain) in context. Other DNA sequences within the sample encode an identical CDR3. Some clones are missing from TCRdb's copy, which holds only in-frame ones; the method was immunoSEQ multiplex PCR. The data contain roughly 100,000 clones, 88% of them singletons. Germline assignment: CDR1 SGHTA and CDR2 FQGTGA. This CDR3 spans 13 amino acids. Between the trimmed V and J ends, which lost 5 bases and 4 bases, there was a span of 10 bases. This specimen comes from a study of T cell responses to AZD1222 COVID-19 vaccine. The chain couples TRBV7-3 to TRBJ2-3, with D uncertain. The sequence was collected from an adult in good health. The specimen comprised peripheral blood, sampled on day 0 of AZD1222 vaccination. The CDR3 sequence: CASSPGLADTQYF. In DNA form, the CDR3 reads TGTGCCAGCAGCCCTGGGTTAGCAGATACGCAGTATTTT.